This passage covers 24 T cell receptor beta chains from one sample sequenced in a study of T cell responses to AZD1222 COVID-19 vaccine. Repertoires were generated with immunoSEQ multiplex PCR, while TCRdb's copy carries only in-frame clones and drops some. The repertoire holds roughly 150,000 clones, with 90% as singletons. The sequencing here drew on peripheral blood, taken on day 0 of AZD1222 vaccination. Source of these receptors: an adult in good health.

The chain joins TRBV2 to TRBJ1-5, with D possibly being TRBD1 (5 bases). CDR1 is SNHLY, CDR2 FYNNEI, per germline. The CDR3 consists of 15 residues. Trimming removed 5 bases from V and 4 bases from J, with 15 bases in between. DNA of the CDR3: TGTGCCAGCAGTTATTCCGGGACGGGAAATCAGCCCCAGCATTTT. It codes for CASSYSGTGNQPQHF. The entire variable domain, with the rest obtained from reference TRBV2 and TRBJ1-5, is as follows: EPEVTQTPSHQVTQMGQEVILRCVPISNHLYFYWYRQILGQKVEFLVSFYNNEISEKSEIFDDQFSVERPDGSNFTLKIRSTKLEDSAMYFCASSYSGTGNQPQHFGDGTRLSIL.

This clone was recorded once. The CDR3 bases are TGTGCCAGCAGCTCAGCCGGACAGGGGGTTACCGGGGAGCTGTTTTTT. Its protein product is CASSSAGQGVTGELFF. V is TRBV5-4 and J is TRBJ2-2; 10 nucleotides match TRBD1. The germline V gene has CDR1 SGHNT and CDR2 YYREEE (reference sequence). This CDR3 contains 16 residues. V was pared by 3 bases and J by 5 bases, with 7 bases of the junction left unmatched.

The genes are TRBV19 and TRBJ1-2; D is possibly TRBD1 (5 bases). Germline loops: CDR1 LNHDA, CDR2 SQIVND (reference sequence). This CDR3 has 16 amino acids. V shed 4 bases and J shed 8 bases, with 23 bases lying between them. The CDR3 here is CASSSRTGTNTGGYTF. The CDR3 nucleotides read TGTGCCAGTAGTAGCAGAACCGGGACCAACACCGGAGGCTACACCTTC.

This chain links TRBV5-1 with TRBJ1-1; D not resolved. Trimming removed 5 bases from V and 1 base from J, with 12 bases in between. Germline assignment: CDR1 SGHRS and CDR2 YFSETQ. CDR3 size: 14 residues. The CDR3 sequence is CASRSVGPNTEAFF. CDR3 nucleotide sequence: TGCGCCAGCAGGTCCGTCGGGCCGAACACTGAAGCTTTCTTT.

The sample holds a few counts of this clone. This chain links TRBV7-6 with TRBJ1-6, with 7 bases lining up with TRBD1. This CDR3 comprises 14 residues. CDR1 and CDR2 from the germline V gene are SGHVS and FNYEAQ. V dropped 4 bases and J dropped 7; count of bases not matched to a gene: 4. DNA of the CDR3: TGTGCCAGCAGCTCAGACAGGGACAATTCACCCCTCCACTTT. This sequence encodes CASSSDRDNSPLHF.

This chain joins TRBV13 and TRBJ2-4; tentative D call: TRBD2 (7 bases). Germline-derived CDR1 and CDR2 are PRHDT and FYEKMQ (reference sequence). The CDR3 is 16 amino acids. Trimming removed 5 bases from V and 2 bases from J, with 16 bases in between. The CDR3 nucleotides read TGTGCCAGCAGCCCCCGCGGGGGCAAATCCAAAAACATTCAGTACTTC. Its translation is CASSPRGGKSKNIQYF.

The chain uses TRBV6-5 and TRBJ1-2; possibly TRBD1 for D (6 bases). Germline assignment: CDR1 MNHEY and CDR2 SVGAGI. The CDR3 runs to 15 residues. Trimming took off 8 bases at V and 5 bases at J, with 21 bases between the two ends. This CDR3 reads CASGQTAGGWYGYTF. Written as DNA, the CDR3 is TGTGCCAGCGGACAGACCGCCGGGGGATGGTATGGCTACACCTTC.

This clone was seen more than once but under ten times. This sequence joins TRBV7-6 and TRBJ2-7; TRBD2 agrees at 13 bases. The germline V gene encodes CDR1 SGHVS and CDR2 FNYEAQ. Germline trimming cut 7 bases from V and 1 base from J; bases unmatched to any gene: 13. The CDR3 totals 18 residues. The CDR3 region is CASIKTSGRRGRSYEQYF. DNA of the CDR3: TGTGCCAGCATCAAGACTAGCGGGAGGCGGGGCAGATCCTACGAGCAGTACTTC.

The chain uses TRBV6-5 and TRBJ1-1; D is possibly TRBD1 (5 bases). In germline, CDR1 is MNHEY, CDR2 SVGAGI. The CDR3 runs 14 residues. V lost 6 bases and J 10 bases, leaving 21 bases between the germline ends. The CDR3 reads CASSPEGDARGAFF. CDR3 sequence (DNA): TGTGCCAGCAGCCCCGAAGGGGACGCAAGGGGAGCTTTCTTT.

The chain carries TRBV2 and TRBJ2-3; 9 nucleotides line up with TRBD2. CDR3 size: 18 residues. Per the germline V gene, CDR1 is SNHLY and CDR2 is FYNNEI. The V segment lost 6 bases and the J segment 3 bases; nucleotides outside the gene matches: 16. CDR3 loop: CASSPWAGGFSQTDTQYF. DNA for the CDR3: TGTGCCAGCAGCCCGTGGGCGGGAGGGTTTTCGCAGACAGATACGCAGTATTTT.

V usage is TRBV5-1 and J usage is TRBJ2-1; 7 bases agree with TRBD2. The CDR3 is 16 residues long. V gave up 0 bases and J gave up 6 bases; unmatched junction bases: 9. CDR1 and CDR2 from the germline V gene are SGHRS and YFSETQ. Written as DNA, the CDR3 is TGCGCCAGCAGCTTGGATGTGGGAGGGCTAGGCAATGAGCAGTTCTTC. This gives the protein CASSLDVGGLGNEQFF.

The CDR3 spells CASSLEAGSNEQFF. CDR3 nucleotide sequence: TGTGCCAGCAGTTTAGAAGCGGGATCGAATGAGCAGTTCTTC. The chain is built from TRBV27 and TRBJ2-1; 7 bases line up with TRBD2. V lost 2 bases, J lost 7 bases, and 5 bases stayed unmatched. Germline CDR1 MNHEY, CDR2 SMNVEV (reference sequence). This CDR3 contains 14 residues.

About this clone: The sample contains more than one DNA sequence encoding this CDR3. This chain uses TRBV19 with TRBJ1-5; D is undetermined. Trimming removed 2 bases from V and 4 bases from J, with 6 bases in between. The CDR3 is 13 residues long. Germline CDR1 and CDR2: LNHDA and SQIVND (reference sequence). Here the CDR3 reads CASSISGNQPQHF. In nucleotides, the CDR3 is TGTGCCAGTAGTATATCCGGGAATCAGCCCCAGCATTTT.

This clone has a single count. The rearrangement uses TRBV9 and TRBJ1-2; D is uncertain. Germline loops: CDR1 SGDLS, CDR2 YYNGEE. The CDR3 spans 14 residues. V was trimmed by 0 bases and J by 7 bases, leaving 13 bases between them. The chain's CDR3 is CASSVEDGPGGYTF. The DNA of the CDR3 is TGTGCCAGCAGCGTAGAGGACGGCCCGGGTGGCTACACCTTC.

The genes are TRBV25-1 and TRBJ1-1; the match to TRBD1 covers 8 bases. The length of the CDR3 is 16 residues. V lost 3 bases to trimming and J lost 3 bases; unmatched junction nucleotides: 9. Per germline, CDR1 MGHDK and CDR2 SYGVNS. As DNA, the CDR3 is TGTGCCAGCAGTGATTTTGTCAGGGGGCTAGACACTGAAGCTTTCTTT. It yields the protein CASSDFVRGLDTEAFF.

The chain recombines TRBV6-2 or TRBV6-3 with TRBJ2-1, with 10 bases fitting TRBD2. Trimming took 2 bases from V and 8 from J; bases not matched to a gene: 6. CDR3 length: 15 residues. CDR1 is MNHEY and CDR2 is SVGEGT in the germline V gene. This CDR3 is CASSYLAGAPDEQFF. The DNA for the CDR3 is TGTGCCAGCAGTTACCTAGCGGGAGCCCCCGATGAGCAGTTCTTC.

This clone was found once. The rearrangement uses TRBV27 and TRBJ2-7; D is unclear. The V and J ends lost 0 bases and 3 bases respectively, with 9 bases between them. CDR1 is MNHEY and CDR2 is SMNVEV in the germline V gene (reference sequence). CDR3 length: 14 amino acids. This CDR3 is CASSLSPGGYEQYF. The CDR3 nucleotides are TGTGCCAGCAGTTTATCCCCAGGCGGCTACGAGCAGTACTTC.

The chain couples TRBV7-2 to TRBJ2-1, with TRBD1 identical over 11 bases. Germline V lookup: CDR1 SGHTA, CDR2 FQGNSA. This CDR3 is 16 amino acids long. J lost 12 bases, V lost 1 base, and 11 bases had no gene match. The CDR3 loop is CASSLGDRGNVRSQFF. The CDR3 DNA reads as TGTGCCAGCAGCTTAGGGGACAGGGGGAATGTTCGATCGCAGTTCTTC.

This clone was recorded once. The chain recombines TRBV6-5 with TRBJ2-2, with D perhaps matching TRBD1 (6 bases). V was pared by 4 bases and J by 8 bases, with 8 bases between. Germline CDR1 and CDR2: MNHEY and SVGAGI. The CDR3 runs to 12 residues. The CDR3, as DNA: TGTGCCAGCAGTTTAACAGGGGGGGAGCTGTTTTTT. Protein product: CASSLTGGELFF.

V and J are TRBV11-2 and TRBJ2-1; D might be TRBD1 or TRBD2, each matching 5 bases. Germline-derived CDR1 and CDR2 are SGHAT and FQNNGV. The length of the CDR3 is 10 residues. Trimming stripped 5 bases from V and 13 bases from J, with 9 bases between. DNA for the CDR3: TGTGCCAGCAGCAAGGGACGTCAGTTCTTC. Translated: CASSKGRQFF.

Remarks on this clone: A junction end diverges from the germline sequence, so it may reflect a read error. V gene TRBV15 combines with J gene TRBJ1-1; unclear D gene. The CDR3 totals 17 residues. Germline V gene lookup returns CDR1 LNHNV and CDR2 YYDKDF (reference sequence). This CDR3 is CATTRIPWGEMNTEAFF. The CDR3 region has the DNA TGTGCCACCACCAGAATCCCTTGGGGAGAAATGAACACTGAAGCTTTCTTT.

The chain joins TRBV6-4 to TRBJ2-2, with D unclear. Trimming took off 3 bases at V and 2 bases at J, with 7 bases between the two ends. Germline V gene sequence: CDR1 MRHNA, CDR2 SNTAGT. The CDR3 runs to 14 residues. DNA for the CDR3: TGTGCCAGCAGTGATGGGATCAACACCGGGGAGCTGTTTTTT. Protein sequence: CASSDGINTGELFF.

The CDR3 protein is CASSLETGGSSYEQYF. The CDR3 bases are TGCGCCAGCAGCTTGGAGACGGGAGGTAGCTCGTACGAGCAGTACTTC. V gene TRBV5-1 combines with J gene TRBJ2-7; 7 bases line up with TRBD2. Germline V gene lookup returns CDR1 SGHRS and CDR2 YFSETQ. This CDR3 has 16 residues. Losses at the gene ends were 0 bases for V and 4 bases for J; bases not matched to a gene: 10.

The V and J genes are TRBV12-3 or TRBV12-4 and TRBJ1-1; D is unresolved. Trimming took off 5 bases at V and 1 base at J, with 8 bases between the two ends. The CDR3 sequence is 13 residues long. Written as DNA, the CDR3 is TGTGCCAGCAGTCCGACCCCGAACACTGAAGCTTTCTTT. It encodes CASSPTPNTEAFF.